This record covers a single T cell receptor (beta chain). These data are taken from a study of cytomegalovirus exposure and HLA in healthy donors. Primers for the PCR totalled 60 Vbeta and 13 Jbeta. TCRdb's copy holds only in-frame clones and misses some; the assay was immunoSEQ multiplex PCR. The sample has some 180,000 clones, about 79% seen once. This CDR3 has 15 residues. Unmatched junction bases numbered 4, after V lost 5 bases and J lost 0 bases. CDR1 is SGHAT, CDR2 FQNNGV, per germline. Sequencing was performed on PBMCs. The V and J genes are TRBV11-2 and TRBJ1-1; 9 bases map to TRBD1. This clonotype originated in a girl aged 2 to 10 in good health and CMV-seropositive. CDR3 in DNA: TGTGCCAGCAGCAAAAGACAGGGGGTGAACACTGAAGCTTTCTTT. This codes for CASSKRQGVNTEAFF.